This TCR beta chain was identified in a study of blood T cell repertoires in COVID-19. Study at large: Specimens from acute and convalescent COVID-19 originated in the United States, Italy and Spain. PBMCs, B-cell-depleted T cells, or T cells provided the cDNA or gDNA that made up the material.

Sequencing was performed with immunoSEQ multiplex PCR; in TCRdb, only in-frame clones are kept and a portion is missing. Here the sample spans 65,000 to 80,000 clones, 82% being singletons. The V and J ends lost 4 bases and 0 bases, in that order; junction bases with no gene match: 7. The CDR3 has 16 amino acids. The gene calls are TRBV5-3 and TRBJ1-5; 7 bases line up with TRBD1. TRBV5-3 is filed as an ORF, its function uncertain. This TCR was sampled from a human donor in a cohort sampled during active COVID-19. Sequenced material: peripheral blood. CDR3 protein: CARSDGTADSNQPQHF. The CDR3 region has the DNA TGTGCCAGAAGCGACGGGACAGCCGATAGCAATCAGCCCCAGCATTTT.